This T cell receptor (beta chain) was found in a study of cytomegalovirus exposure and HLA in healthy donors (dated by TCRdb to the late 2010s). The study in broad terms: An earlier analysis of approximately 550 of the donors reported 276 Gb of sequence data and some 120 million unique TCR beta sequences from about 179 million T cells. Approximately 310 gigabases of sequencing data and 78 million or so unique TCR sequences were included in an early release covering around 650 HLA-typed donors. Of the 300 to 450 genotyped donors, 65% to 90% fell in the genetic ancestry cluster associated with self-reported Caucasian donors. The aim of the study was to test whether cataloging public T cell receptors could identify signatures of past pathogen exposure. The study used immunosequencing to profile the T cell repertoires of 666 subjects and linked those repertoires to cytomegalovirus serostatus. Along with the roughly 670-subject first cohort, a separate validation cohort of over a hundred different subjects was used. To predict cytomegalovirus infection status, the study brought together high-throughput TCR immunosequencing, statistical association of individual TCRs with disease status, and machine learning. To study patterns of TCR occurrence, a later analysis re-analyzed previously published TCR beta repertoires from 650 to 750 donors and added high-resolution HLA genotyping. In the later analysis, no new phenotypic data were used to find candidate immune exposures; instead, reliance was placed on TCR beta sequences and their occurrence across donors. An earlier analysis of 500 to 750 of the donors applied high-throughput TCR beta sequencing to assess whether each TCR beta V gene segment acted as functional or pseudogenic. Donor age, sex, ethnicity and CMV serostatus were compiled together with the repertoire data. In a later genetic analysis, genome-wide SNP genotypes for about three fifths of the roughly 670 donors were used, and that subset was treated as a discovery cohort. All discovery cohort repertoires had been generated using a single sequencing platform. HLA typing covered class I and class II loci at four-digit resolution. Typing coverage differed by locus: A, B, C, DRB1 and DQB1 were typed in roughly 620-630 donors, DQA1 in roughly 500, DPA1 in some 600, and DPB1 in roughly 450. Because of strong linkage in the cohort, four or five DR-DQ haplotypes were treated as single units for association and clustering. Across some 400 genotyped donors of the cohort, an average of about 240,000 unique TCR beta nucleotide sequences per donor were sequenced, and 15% to 20% of those sequences were non-productive.

For this clone: What antigen it recognizes has not been identified. Per-base qualities were not stored, and no clone one base away is much larger.

Reading the germline V gene gives CDR1 SGHTA and CDR2 FQGNSA. Trimming accounts for 6 bases at V and 1 base at J, while the number of junction bases matched to no gene is 5. The cysteine opens and the phenylalanine closes a CDR3 of 15 amino acids. Kept here is only the CDR3 DNA, which spans 45 bases and is read in frame from base 1. The cohort was made up of 650 to 700 healthy bone marrow donors. Cohort members were all nominally healthy when sampled, although unrecorded immune exposures were likely present. The donor tested CMV seropositive, placing the donor among the 289 seropositive members of the cohort. Each donor provided a peripheral blood sample, and peripheral blood mononuclear cells were used for TCR beta sequencing. Genomic DNA was extracted from the blood cell samples with the Qiagen DNeasy Blood Extraction Kit. The protocol used for the library was the immunoSEQ multiplex PCR assay. For the multiplex PCR, a mixture combining 60 forward primers for TCR Vbeta segments and 13 reverse primers for TCR Jbeta segments was used. A multiplex PCR assay on genomic DNA amplified the CDR3 region of rearranged TCR beta genes. The Illumina HiSeq System was used to sequence the amplified TCR beta libraries as 87-base-pair reads. The published analysis was carried out like this. In a later analysis, approximately 74 million unique TCR beta chains were counted across the approximately 640 repertoires, and around 11 million of these chains were shared by at least two donors. Raw reads were error-corrected and collapsed into unique sequences with a nearest-neighbor algorithm that merged closely related sequences to remove PCR and sequencing errors. Alignment of CDR3 sequences to IMGT reference sequences was used to assign V, D and J gene segments. For a sequence to be retained, at least a six-nucleotide match to both a V gene segment and a J gene segment was required. Rearrangements were classified as productive when the CDR3 lacked stop codons and remained in frame with V and J, and all other rearrangements were classified as non-productive. CDR3 was defined by IMGT convention, running from the second conserved V-encoded cysteine to the conserved J-encoded phenylalanine. In an earlier analysis of around 570 of the donors, sequences lacking an unambiguous match to a single V gene segment were excluded. In an earlier analysis of a few hundred of the donors, V segments were called functional above 56.7% productive rearrangements and were called segregating when the between-donor standard deviation exceeded 5%. A statistical classification framework was developed to diagnose cytomegalovirus status using the catalog of TCR beta chain sequences. In a later analysis, TCR nucleotide sequences were compared against IMGT/GENE-DB human TR gene sequences so that V and J genes could be assigned. A later analysis assigned CDR3 sequences and most-parsimonious VDJ recombination scenarios with the TCRdist pipeline. In a later analysis, each TCR beta chain was defined by its CDR3 amino acid sequence together with its V-gene family, and reads lacking a unique V-gene family were excluded. In a later analysis, 450 to 600 highly shared, low-generation-probability nucleotide sequences were removed to address suspected cross-contamination and a sequencing artifact. In a later analysis, a clonal expansion index for each public chain was calculated from normalized within-repertoire ranks of inferred template counts. Generation probabilities in a later analysis came from a VDJ recombination model fitted to out-of-frame rearrangements, and those results were checked against IGoR. A later analysis scored TCR-TCR, TCR-HLA and TCR-CMV co-occurrence with hypergeometric tests, applying a repertoire-size bias correction to TCR pairs. In a later analysis, false discovery rates were estimated by permuting HLA or CMV assignments 20 times. In a later analysis, co-occurring TCRs were grouped using DBSCAN, and TCRdist sequence similarity was added for clustering within HLA-allele-positive subsets. Repertoires with fewer than 30,000 or more than 120,000 public chains, plus five repertoires with anomalous nucleotide sharing, were excluded from co-occurrence clustering. TCRdb obtained this table from immuneACCESS and retained in-frame rearrangements with V and J assigned. These tables miss some clones; where compared with another copy, unresolved V genes account for less than half of the shortfall, and the remainder is unexplained. Clone size and V and J calls were adopted from that table, with D and trimming inferred from the DNA. This sample is represented by under 90,000 clones; about 70% of them were singletons. The top ten hold about 7.6% of the sample.

Study-wide findings and limitations: Across donors, most TCR sequences were observed very rarely, whereas some public TCRs were present in many individuals. According to the authors, the approach could potentially be generalized to other disease states and immunological phenotypes. Assigning TCR associations to individual alleles was difficult when HLA alleles, especially DR and DQ, strongly co-occurred. A group of highly shared sequence variants was considered likely to be a technical artifact of the sequencing pipeline. A few of the identified cytomegalovirus-associated TCR beta chains were confirmed in vitro to be specific for cytomegalovirus antigens. HLA typing was unavailable for some donors at each locus, so association tests used only the typed subset. In a later genetic analysis, fewer N-insertions in productive TCRs were reported among donors in an Asian-associated ancestry cluster than the roughly 700-donor mean. In an earlier analysis of some 550 of the donors, most TCR beta V segments were observed in productive rearrangements about 90% or about 30% of the time, broadly matching IMGT annotations. The presence/absence analyses assumed that sequencing depth was roughly uniform across donors, and that assumption may not be true. According to a later analysis, parvovirus B19, influenza, CMV and Epstein-Barr virus appeared linked to several top co-occurrence clusters. Immune exposure information for the cohort was limited to CMV serostatus. In a later genetic analysis, a missense DCLRE1C variant was associated with V-gene and J-gene trimming of TCR beta chains, and the association was replicated in an independent cohort. In a later analysis, most CMV-associated TCR beta chains were found to appear HLA-restricted, with HLA associations seemingly driven largely by CMV exposure. A further reported finding was that TCR beta sequences accurately predicted the HLA-A and HLA-B alleles for most subjects in the first cohort. Correlated functional status among segregating V segments might be attributable to linkage disequilibrium, but an unknown experimental factor could not be ruled out. The classifier was reported to diagnose cytomegalovirus status with high specificity and sensitivity in both the original and validation cohorts. A later analysis found that HLA-associated TCR beta chains were more clonally expanded and had lower generation probabilities than equally common non-associated chains. The 87-base-pair reads could not distinguish some IMGT-functional V segments, including TRBV6-2 and TRBV6-3, so those segments were excluded. Specific HLA alleles were associated with over 15,000 TCR beta sequences at a false discovery rate of 0.05 in a later analysis. In this cohort, only TCR beta chains were sequenced, and detectable features were limited by the absence of alpha or paired-chain data. Because counts were too low, 15 to 20 rarely observed V segments, including chromosome 9 orphons, were left out of the earlier analysis of 500 to 750 of the donors. A total of 164 TCR beta chains were listed by the study as associated with cytomegalovirus. A later analysis found that TCR association rates varied across HLA loci, with DRB1 alleles showing the most associated TCRs and HLA-C alleles the fewest.

The V gene is TRBV7-2 and the J gene is TRBJ2-3; TRBD1 aligns with 9 central bases. The sequenced material came from PBMCs. The source of this sequence is a man aged 35-49 years in good health and CMV-seropositive. The CDR3 region has the sequence CASSLGQGGTDTQYF. The DNA is as follows: TGTGCCAGCAGTCTGGGACAGGGAGGCACAGATACGCAGTATTTT.